Shown below are 2 T cell receptor beta chains from a single sample sequenced in a study of long-term antiretroviral therapy in people with HIV. Version v3.0 of the immunoSEQ assay was performed at survey level. TCRdb's table, derived via immunoSEQ multiplex PCR, lists solely in-frame clones and lacks some. The data show 18,000 or so clones, with around 78% seen just once and more than 7.5% held by the top ten. The material was unsorted PBMCs, obtained at the start of antiretroviral therapy, before treatment. The receptors originated from a woman in her thirties or forties with HIV.

The J gene is TRBJ1-2, the V gene TRBV6-5; maybe TRBD1 (6 bases). The CDR3 length is 14 residues. V lost 6 bases and J 8 bases, leaving 19 bases between the germline ends. The V gene's germline CDR1 is MNHEY and CDR2 SVGAGI. The CDR3 reads CASRYRGPGEGYTF. The CDR3 DNA reads TGTGCCAGCAGATACCGGGGGCCAGGGGAGGGCTACACCTTC.

The J gene is TRBJ1-1, the V gene TRBV15; maybe TRBD1 (6 bases). V was cut by 0 bases and J by 5 bases, with 22 bases left in between. The CDR3 is made up of 18 amino acids. The germline CDR1 and CDR2 sequences are LNHNV and YYDKDF (reference sequence). The CDR3 nucleotides are TGTGCCACCAGCAGAGATATAGCAGGGGTCGGAGGAAAGACTGAAGCTTTCTTT. The encoded protein is CATSRDIAGVGGKTEAFF. The full variable domain, rest sourced from reference TRBV15 and TRBJ1-1, is DAMVIQNPRYQVTQFGKPVTLSCSQTLNHNVMYWYQQKSSQAPKLLFHYYDKDFNNEADTPDNFQSRRPNTSFCFLDIRSPGLGDTAMYLCATSRDIAGVGGKTEAFFGQGTRLTVV.